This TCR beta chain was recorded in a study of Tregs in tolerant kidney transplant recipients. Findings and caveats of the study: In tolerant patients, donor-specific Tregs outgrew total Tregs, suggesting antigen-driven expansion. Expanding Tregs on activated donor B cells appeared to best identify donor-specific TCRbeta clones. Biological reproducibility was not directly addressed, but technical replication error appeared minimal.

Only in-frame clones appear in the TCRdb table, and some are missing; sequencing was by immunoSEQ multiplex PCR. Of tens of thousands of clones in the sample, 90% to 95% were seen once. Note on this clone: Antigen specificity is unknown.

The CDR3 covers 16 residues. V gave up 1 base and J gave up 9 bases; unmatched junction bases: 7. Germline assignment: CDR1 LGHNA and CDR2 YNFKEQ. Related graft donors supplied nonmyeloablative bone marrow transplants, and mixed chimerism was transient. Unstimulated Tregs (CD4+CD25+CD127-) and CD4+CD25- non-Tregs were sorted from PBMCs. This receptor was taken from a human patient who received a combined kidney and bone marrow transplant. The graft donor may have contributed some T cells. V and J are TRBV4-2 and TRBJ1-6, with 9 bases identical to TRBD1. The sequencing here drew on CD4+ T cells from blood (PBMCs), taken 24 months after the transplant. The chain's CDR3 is CASSQGDREVGSPLHF. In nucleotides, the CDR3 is TGTGCCAGCAGCCAAGGGGACAGGGAGGTCGGTTCACCCCTCCACTTT.